This TCR beta chain was sequenced during a study of blood T cell repertoires in COVID-19 (dated by TCRdb to 2018 to 2020). Concerning the study at large: Samples from collaborators originated in the United States, Italy and Spain and spanned both the acute and convalescent phases of COVID-19. The repertoires were released in a freely available public database intended as a resource for research on the immune response to SARS-CoV-2. Sample metadata almost always included a de-identified subject ID, COVID-19 status, age in years and sex. Where available, HLA class I and class II types were taken from metadata supplied by the sample provider and were not determined by assay-based typing. Deeply sampled blood TCRbeta repertoires from subjects exposed to, actively infected with, or recovered from COVID-19 were included in the dataset. The samples were drawn from two sources: the first 160 participants of the ongoing ImmuneRACE study, and approximately 1,300 subjects contributed by 6 global collaborators. The material from the prospective study consisted of cDNA or gDNA derived from T cells, B-cell-depleted T cells, or PBMCs. The paper's findings and limits, for the study overall: Clinical and demographic metadata were provided uncurated, with the amount varying by source and participant.

The immunoSEQ Assay, a bias-controlled multiplex PCR, was used to amplify TCRbeta CDR3 regions from genomic DNA. The authors' pipeline ran thus. Within the assay, amplification of reference gene primers was used to estimate how many nucleated cells each sample contained. Sequence reads were collapsed and filtered to measure the absolute abundance of every unique TCRbeta CDR3 rearrangement. Productive Simpson clonality was computed per sample as the square root of Simpson's diversity index over productive rearrangements. TCRdb re-hosts the immuneACCESS table, in-frame sequences only. Its copies lack some clones; in the studies checked, an unresolved V gene accounts for under half of them, and the cause for the rest is not known. That table furnishes V, J and clone size, whereas the DNA furnished D and trimming. The sample table shows over 250,000 clones, and around 87% are seen once. About 5.2% of the sample belongs to the ten largest clones.

This clone was observed a single time. Which antigen it targets is not known. No base quality values were provided; no much bigger clone lies one nucleotide off. In the prospective study, participants were roughly 18 to 89 years old, resided in 24 geographic areas of the United States, and were enrolled through a virtual design. In the prospective study, cohorts were assigned on the basis of participant-reported clinical history obtained from a screening survey and a study questionnaire. Recovered participants in ImmuneRACE Cohort 3 were defined as having two consecutive negative NP/OP PCR tests, clearance from a healthcare professional, or resolution of symptoms. Each participant in the prospective study had whole blood, serum and a nasopharyngeal or oropharyngeal swab collected by mobile phlebotomists. Additional blood draws and questionnaires over an approximately 2-month period could optionally be provided by prospective study participants. Before DNA extraction, prospective study blood samples were shipped either frozen or at room temperature.

From its cysteine to its phenylalanine, the CDR3 spans 17 amino acids. Only the CDR3 part of the read is kept: 51 bases, read in frame from the first base. V trim: 4 bases; J trim: 7 bases; unmatched bases: 13. From the germline V gene (reference sequence), CDR1 is MNHEY and CDR2 is SMNVEV. The specimen sequenced was PBMCs or T cells enriched from blood (not recorded which). The sequence came from a woman aged 25 to 39 who had recovered from COVID-19. This chain is built from TRBV27 and TRBJ2-1; the central 10 bases match TRBD1. At the DNA level, the sequence is TGTGCCAGCAGTTCCTTACCGACAGGGGGCGATTTAAATGAGCAGTTCTTC. Its protein reads: CASSSLPTGGDLNEQFF.